One and the same sample provided the 30 T cell receptor beta chains below, sequenced in a study of OX40 agonist ivuxolimab in advanced cancers. Measured with immunoSEQ multiplex PCR; TCRdb has only the in-frame clones, and not every one. Among approximately 74,000 clones listed, 80% to 95% were seen once. Source: CD4+ or CD8+ T cells sorted from blood, taken in a trial of the OX40 agonist ivuxolimab. These receptors came from an adult with an advanced solid tumor such as melanoma, head and neck, liver or kidney cancer.

The rearrangement links TRBV7-9 to TRBJ1-1; D remains unclear. The CDR3 totals 14 residues. V was cut by 0 bases and J by 7 bases, with 12 bases left in between. CDR1 SEHNR and CDR2 FQNEAQ come from the germline V gene (reference sequence). Here the CDR3 DNA reads TGTGCCAGCAGCTTAGCGATGGATGCCAGTGAAGCTTTCTTT. Protein product: CASSLAMDASEAFF.

CDR3 bases: TGTGCCAGCAGCCCTCCCCCATTGAACACTGAAGCTTTCTTT. Translating it yields CASSPPPLNTEAFF. The chain joins TRBV5-6 to TRBJ1-1; D remains ambiguous. The ends were cut back, 4 bases at V and 0 bases at J, with 10 bases in the middle. Germline V gives CDR1 SGHDT, CDR2 YYEEEE. There are 14 residues in the CDR3.

V gene TRBV19 combines with J gene TRBJ1-5; D call uncertain. The CDR3 covers 13 residues. Trimming took off 5 bases at V and 3 bases at J, with 8 bases between the two ends. CDR1 and CDR2 (germline): LNHDA, SQIVND (reference sequence). The CDR3 reads CASSQQNNQPQHF. CDR3 nucleotides: TGTGCCAGTAGTCAGCAGAACAATCAGCCCCAGCATTTT. The full variable domain, in which reference TRBV19 and TRBJ1-5 provide the parts outside the CDR3, is DGGITQSPKYLFRKEGQNVTLSCEQNLNHDAMYWYRQDPGQGLRLIYYSQIVNDFQKGDIAEGYSVSREKKESFPLTVTSAQKNPTAFYLCASSQQNNQPQHFGDGTRLSIL.

The chain is built from TRBV18 and TRBJ1-1, with TRBD1 matching over 8 bases. The junction had 5 bases not matched to a gene; V was cut back by 3 bases and J by 2 bases. Germline values: CDR1 KGHSH, CDR2 LQKENI. The CDR3 runs 15 residues. The CDR3 spells CASSPVDRGNTEAFF. The CDR3 DNA is TGTGCCAGCTCACCGGTCGACAGGGGTAACACTGAAGCTTTCTTT.

The rearrangement joins TRBV28 to TRBJ2-2; 10 nucleotides agree with TRBD2. The CDR3 has 17 residues. Trimming at V came to 7 bases and at J to 3 bases, leaving 11 bases not matched to a gene. Germline CDR1 and CDR2: MDHEN and SYDVKM. The CDR3 region has the DNA TGTGCCAGCAACGAGGTAGGAGCGGGAGGGTACACCGGGGAGCTGTTTTTT. Protein sequence: CASNEVGAGGYTGELFF.

This clone has only one observation. This sequence joins TRBV28 and TRBJ2-6; 8 bases agree with TRBD1. CDR1 is MDHEN and CDR2 is SYDVKM in the germline V gene. The V gene end was trimmed by 10 bases and the J gene end by 2 bases; junction bases not matched to a gene: 4. The length of the CDR3 is 14 residues. CDR3: CATQGATGANVLTF. The CDR3, as DNA: TGTGCCACCCAGGGGGCCACTGGGGCCAACGTCCTGACTTTC.

This sequence joins TRBV30 and TRBJ2-3, with 15 positions matching TRBD2. CDR1 is GTSNPN, CDR2 SVGIG, per germline (reference sequence). The CDR3 loop spans 16 amino acids. J was trimmed by 5 bases and V by 2 bases; bases with no gene match: 5. As DNA, the CDR3 is TGTGCCTGGAGTCGGACTAGCGGGAGGGCTGGAGATACGCAGTATTTT. This gives the protein CAWSRTSGRAGDTQYF.

The chain employs TRBV27 and TRBJ2-7; TRBD2 agrees at 9 bases. This CDR3 is 14 amino acids long. CDR1 is MNHEY and CDR2 is SMNVEV in the germline V gene (reference sequence). V dropped 3 bases and J dropped 6; count of bases not matched to a gene: 6. The CDR3 spells CASSFSTSGSEQYF. In DNA, the CDR3 is TGTGCCAGCAGTTTCTCAACTAGCGGGTCCGAGCAGTACTTC.

The rearrangement links TRBV4-3 to TRBJ1-2; D ambiguous. V lost 4 bases, J lost 2 bases, and 17 bases lay in between. CDR1 is LGHNA and CDR2 is YSLEER in the germline V gene. The CDR3 is made up of 16 amino acids. CDR3 DNA: TGCGCCAGCAGCCTAAGCCTTGGACGAACCAACTATGGCTACACCTTC. It encodes CASSLSLGRTNYGYTF.

The CDR3 DNA sequence: TGTGCCAGCAGCCTTCCGTGGGGGGGAAGCTCTGGGGCCAACGTCCTGACTTTC. Protein product: CASSLPWGGSSGANVLTF. This rearrangement joins TRBV14 to TRBJ2-6; 7 nucleotides line up with TRBD2. The V gene's germline CDR1 is SGHDN and CDR2 FVKESK. The CDR3 length is 18 residues. The V gene end was trimmed by 4 bases and the J gene end by 0 bases; junction bases not matched to a gene: 9.

The chain employs TRBV2 and TRBJ1-5; 8 nucleotides agree with TRBD1. The CDR3 runs 15 residues. The ends lost 5 bases at V and 2 bases at J; junction bases unmatched: 5. Germline CDR1 SNHLY, CDR2 FYNNEI. CDR3 amino acids: CASSLGQAGNQPQHF. In DNA form, the CDR3 reads TGTGCCAGCAGTCTGGGACAGGCCGGCAATCAGCCCCAGCATTTT.

V and J are TRBV2 and TRBJ2-1; 15 bases are a match to TRBD2. Trimming at V came to 3 bases and at J to 6 bases, leaving 6 bases not matched to a gene. This CDR3 has 17 residues. From germline, CDR1 is SNHLY and CDR2 FYNNEI. The CDR3 DNA is TGTGCCAGCAGTGAGGGAGGACTAGCGGGAGGGCTCAATGAGCAGTTCTTC. Its translation is CASSEGGLAGGLNEQFF.

This clone was found once. The chain is built from TRBV23-1 and TRBJ2-3; D is undetermined. TRBV23-1 is marked as an open reading frame, function uncertain. CDR3 length: 17 residues. Trimming took 7 bases from V and 0 from J, leaving 20 bases between them. CDR3 protein: CASIYPAGTTSTDTQYF. In DNA, the CDR3 is TGCGCCAGCATCTACCCGGCAGGTACAACTAGCACAGATACGCAGTATTTT.

V and J are TRBV5-4 and TRBJ2-7; D possibly uses TRBD1 or TRBD2 (5 bases each). The V gene lost 0 bases and the J gene lost 7 bases, with 11 bases spanning the gap. The CDR3 covers 13 residues. CDR1 is SGHNT and CDR2 is YYREEE in the germline V gene (reference sequence). Here the CDR3 reads CASSLGDRPEQYF. DNA for the CDR3: TGTGCCAGCAGCTTGGGGGACCGTCCGGAGCAGTACTTC.

The V and J genes are TRBV16 and TRBJ1-2; possibly TRBD1 for D (5 bases). The CDR3 contains 15 residues. The germline V and J ends were trimmed by 1 base and 2 bases, with 11 bases remaining between them. CDR1 is KGHSY, CDR2 FQNENV, per germline. The CDR3 sequence: CASSQFVGGNYGYTF. The DNA for the CDR3 is TGTGCCAGCAGCCAATTTGTTGGGGGAAACTATGGCTACACCTTC. Full variable domain (remainder filled in from reference TRBV16 and TRBJ1-2): GEEVAQTPKHLVRGEGQKAKLYCAPIKGHSYVFWYQQVLKNEFKFLISFQNENVFDETGMPKERFSAKCLPNSPCSLEIQATKLEDSAVYFCASSQFVGGNYGYTFGSGTRLTVV.

The V and J genes are TRBV6-6 and TRBJ2-1, with D possibly matching TRBD1 (6 bases). This CDR3 has 13 residues. The V gene lost 7 bases and the J gene lost 13 bases, with 20 bases spanning the gap. The germline gives CDR1 MNHNY, CDR2 SVGAGI (reference sequence). CDR3 in amino acids: CASTLGKDRQQFF. The CDR3, as DNA: TGTGCCAGCACCCTCGGGAAGGACAGACAACAGTTCTTC.

The V call is TRBV7-2, the J call TRBJ2-1, with 7 bases identical to TRBD2. Unmatched junction bases numbered 6, after V lost 1 base and J lost 3 bases. CDR1 is SGHTA and CDR2 is FQGNSA in the germline V gene. There are 16 residues in the CDR3. The DNA of the CDR3 is TGTGCCAGCAGCTTAGTAGTGTCGGGGGGCTACAATGAGCAGTTCTTC. Residues: CASSLVVSGGYNEQFF. Full variable domain (missing parts from reference TRBV7-2 and TRBJ2-1): GAGVSQSPSNKVTEKGKDVELRCDPISGHTALYWYRQSLGQGLEFLIYFQGNSAPDKSGLPSDRFSAERTGGSVSTLTIQRTQQEDSAVYLCASSLVVSGGYNEQFFGPGTRLTVL.

This chain uses TRBV9 with TRBJ1-3; possible D gene TRBD1, 5 bases. In germline, CDR1 is SGDLS, CDR2 YYNGEE. V lost 0 bases, J lost 2 bases, and 12 bases lay in between. This CDR3 comprises 16 residues. The CDR3, as DNA: TGTGCCAGCAGCGTAGCCCCGAGACAGACTGGAAACACCATATATTTT. Its protein is CASSVAPRQTGNTIYF.

With regard to this clone: Other nucleotide sequences in the sample specify the same CDR3. The chain couples TRBV18 to TRBJ2-1; 10 bases match TRBD2. The CDR3 is 15 residues long. Germline values: CDR1 KGHSH, CDR2 LQKENI. V gave up 3 bases and J gave up 4 bases; unmatched junction bases: 3. CDR3 bases: TGTGCCAGCTCACCCCGGACTAGCGGTTACAATGAGCAGTTCTTC. Its protein product is CASSPRTSGYNEQFF.

The chain is built from TRBV28 and TRBJ1-1, with D possibly being TRBD1 (5 bases). Trimming removed 6 bases from V and 1 base from J, with 18 bases in between. CDR3 size: 16 residues. CDR1 and CDR2 from the germline V gene are MDHEN and SYDVKM. This chain's CDR3 is CASSFNLLGQNTEAFF. The CDR3 coding sequence is TGTGCCAGCAGCTTCAACCTGCTAGGACAGAACACTGAAGCTTTCTTT.

The chain couples TRBV29-1 to TRBJ2-5; a possible D gene is TRBD1 (6 bases). V was clipped by 2 bases and J by 4 bases, with 14 bases between them. CDR3 length equals 14 residues. Germline CDR1 reads SQVTM; CDR2 reads ANQGSEA. The DNA for the CDR3 is TGCAGCGTTGAAAAGGACAGTTGGGGAGAGACCCAGTACTTC. Residues: CSVEKDSWGETQYF.

The chain recombines TRBV30 with TRBJ1-5, with D perhaps matching TRBD1 (6 bases). Trimming pared 6 bases from V and 6 bases from J, leaving 12 bases between. CDR1 and CDR2 (germline): GTSNPN, SVGIG (reference sequence). The CDR3 loop spans 12 amino acids. Here the CDR3 DNA reads TGTGCCTGTGACGAAGGGGGTCAGCCCCAGCATTTT. Translated, it gives CACDEGGQPQHF. Using reference TRBV30 and TRBJ1-5 for the parts outside the CDR3, the full variable domain is SQTIHQWPATLVQPVGSPLSLECTVEGTSNPNLYWYRQAAGRGLQLLFYSVGIGQISSEVPQNLSASRPQDRQFILSSKKLLLSDSGFYLCACDEGGQPQHFGDGTRLSIL.

This clone was observed a handful of times. This sequence joins TRBV2 and TRBJ1-3, with D tentatively TRBD1 (6 bases). Germline V lookup: CDR1 SNHLY, CDR2 FYNNEI. This CDR3 region has 14 residues. V dropped 5 bases and J dropped 4 bases, with 12 bases sitting between them. As DNA, the CDR3 is TGTGCCAGCAGTTTACAGGGTCCCGGAAACACCATATATTTT. Its protein is CASSLQGPGNTIYF. The full variable domain, rest sourced from reference TRBV2 and TRBJ1-3, is EPEVTQTPSHQVTQMGQEVILRCVPISNHLYFYWYRQILGQKVEFLVSFYNNEISEKSEIFDDQFSVERPDGSNFTLKIRSTKLEDSAMYFCASSLQGPGNTIYFGEGSWLTVV.

This chain connects TRBV6-5 to TRBJ1-5, with D possibly matching TRBD1 (6 bases). V lost 4 bases and J 12 bases, leaving 19 bases between the germline ends. There are 14 residues in the CDR3. From germline, CDR1 is MNHEY and CDR2 SVGAGI. The DNA for the CDR3 is TGTGCCAGCAGTTTCATCAGGGGATCAGGCGACCAGCATTTT. Amino acids: CASSFIRGSGDQHF.

The rearrangement uses TRBV28 and TRBJ1-4; TRBD1 is a possible D gene (5 bases). With 7 bases removed from V and 10 bases from J, the gap between germline ends came to 16 bases. Germline V gene lookup returns CDR1 MDHEN and CDR2 SYDVKM. The CDR3 consists of 13 residues. CDR3 DNA sequence: TGTGCCAGCACTGGGACCGCTACGGGAAAACTGTTTTTT. Protein: CASTGTATGKLFF.

The genes are TRBV27 and TRBJ2-1, with TRBD2 identical over 7 bases. There are 14 residues in the CDR3. With V trimmed by 2 bases and J by 14 bases, 12 bases remained unmatched. CDR1 and CDR2 (germline): MNHEY, SMNVEV (reference sequence). DNA of the CDR3: TGTGCCAGCAGTTTAGGGTCCGATGGGGGGGGGAAGTTCTTC. Translating it yields CASSLGSDGGGKFF.

This chain joins TRBV6-6 and TRBJ1-3; no definite D call. Trimming cost V 0 bases and J 1 base, with 7 bases left between them. CDR3 length: 15 residues. In germline, CDR1 is MNHNY, CDR2 SVGAGI (reference sequence). The CDR3 sequence is CASSYSLVSGNTIYF. CDR3 nucleotides: TGTGCCAGCAGTTACTCGTTGGTATCTGGAAACACCATATATTTT.

The V call is TRBV4-2, the J call TRBJ1-2, with D unresolved. The CDR3 length is 15 residues. The ends were cut back, 0 bases at V and 4 bases at J, with 12 bases in the middle. Germline CDR1 LGHNA, CDR2 YNFKEQ. The CDR3 protein is CASSQEGQIRYGYTF. The CDR3 DNA follows: TGTGCCAGCAGCCAAGAAGGGCAGATCCGCTATGGCTACACCTTC.

The chain uses TRBV19 and TRBJ2-3; unclear D gene. V was shortened by 1 base and J by 4 bases, with 15 bases between the two germline ends. Germline loops: CDR1 LNHDA, CDR2 SQIVND (reference sequence). This CDR3 comprises 16 residues. As DNA, the CDR3 is TGTGCCAGTAGTATAGTCCCCCCCGGGTCGGCAGATACGCAGTATTTT. This codes for CASSIVPPGSADTQYF.

The chain couples TRBV5-1 to TRBJ2-2; D is tentatively TRBD1 or TRBD2 (6 bases each). Germline-derived CDR1 and CDR2 are SGHRS and YFSETQ. There are 14 residues in the CDR3. Trimming took 5 bases from V and 2 from J, leaving 10 bases between them. As DNA, the CDR3 is TGCGCCAGCAGGACGGGGGCAAACACCGGGGAGCTGTTTTTT. Translated, it gives CASRTGANTGELFF.